This T cell receptor (beta chain) was obtained from a study of blood T cell repertoires in COVID-19. Study-wide context: Collection of acute and convalescent COVID-19 samples took place in the United States, Italy and Spain.

Assay: immunoSEQ multiplex PCR; the TCRdb copy retains only in-frame clones and omits some. Among about 340,000 clones listed, about 86% were seen once. CDR3 length: 12 amino acids. CDR1 and CDR2 (germline): LNHDA, SQIVND (reference sequence). Deletions cut 4 bases from V and 3 bases from J, with 7 bases between. This sequence was found in a man aged 25 to 40 with active or convalescent COVID-19. This chain links TRBV19 with TRBJ2-7; D possibly corresponds to TRBD1 (6 bases). Sequencing used peripheral blood. The CDR3 reads CASSKQGYEQYF. CDR3 sequence (DNA): TGTGCCAGTAGTAAACAGGGCTACGAGCAGTACTTC.